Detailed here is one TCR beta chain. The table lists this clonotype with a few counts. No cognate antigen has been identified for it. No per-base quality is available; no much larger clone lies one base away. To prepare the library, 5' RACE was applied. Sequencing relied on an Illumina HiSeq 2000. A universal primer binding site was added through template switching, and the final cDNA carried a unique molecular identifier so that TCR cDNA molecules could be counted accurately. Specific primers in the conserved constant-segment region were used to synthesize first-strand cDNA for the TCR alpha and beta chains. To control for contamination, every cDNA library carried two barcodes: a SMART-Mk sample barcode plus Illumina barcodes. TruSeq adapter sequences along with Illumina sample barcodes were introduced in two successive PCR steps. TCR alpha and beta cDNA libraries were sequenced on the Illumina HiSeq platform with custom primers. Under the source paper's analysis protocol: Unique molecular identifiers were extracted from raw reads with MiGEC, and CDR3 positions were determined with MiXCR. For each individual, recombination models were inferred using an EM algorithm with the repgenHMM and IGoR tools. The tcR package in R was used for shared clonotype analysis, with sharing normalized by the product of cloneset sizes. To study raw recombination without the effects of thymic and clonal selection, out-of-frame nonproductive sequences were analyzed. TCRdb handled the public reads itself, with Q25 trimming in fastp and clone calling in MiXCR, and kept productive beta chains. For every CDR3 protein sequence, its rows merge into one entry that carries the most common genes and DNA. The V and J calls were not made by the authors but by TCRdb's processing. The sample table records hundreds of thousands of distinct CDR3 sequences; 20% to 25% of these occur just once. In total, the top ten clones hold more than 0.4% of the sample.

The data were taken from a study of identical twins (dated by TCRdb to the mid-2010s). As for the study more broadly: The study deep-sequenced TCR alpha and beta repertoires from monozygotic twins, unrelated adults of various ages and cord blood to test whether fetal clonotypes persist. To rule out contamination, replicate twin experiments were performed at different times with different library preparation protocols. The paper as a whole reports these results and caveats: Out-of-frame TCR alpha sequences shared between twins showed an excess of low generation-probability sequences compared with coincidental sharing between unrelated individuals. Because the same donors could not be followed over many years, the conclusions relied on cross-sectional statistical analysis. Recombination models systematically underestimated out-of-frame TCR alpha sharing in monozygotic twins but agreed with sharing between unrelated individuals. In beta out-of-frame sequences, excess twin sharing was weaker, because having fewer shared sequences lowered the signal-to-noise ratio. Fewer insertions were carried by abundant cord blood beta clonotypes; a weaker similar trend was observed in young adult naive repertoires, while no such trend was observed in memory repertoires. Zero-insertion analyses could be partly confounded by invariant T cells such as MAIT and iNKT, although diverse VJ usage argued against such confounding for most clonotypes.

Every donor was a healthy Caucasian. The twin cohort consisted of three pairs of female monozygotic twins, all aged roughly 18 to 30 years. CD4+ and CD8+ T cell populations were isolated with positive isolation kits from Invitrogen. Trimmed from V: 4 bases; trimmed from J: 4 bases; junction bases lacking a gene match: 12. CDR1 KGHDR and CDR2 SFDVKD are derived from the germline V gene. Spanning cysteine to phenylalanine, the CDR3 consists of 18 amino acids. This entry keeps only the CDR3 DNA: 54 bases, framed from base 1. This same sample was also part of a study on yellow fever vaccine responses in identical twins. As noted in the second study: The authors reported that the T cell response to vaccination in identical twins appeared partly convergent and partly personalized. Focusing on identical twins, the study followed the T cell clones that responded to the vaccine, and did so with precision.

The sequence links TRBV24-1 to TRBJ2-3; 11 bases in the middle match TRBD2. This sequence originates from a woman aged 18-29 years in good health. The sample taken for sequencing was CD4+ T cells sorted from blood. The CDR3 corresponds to CATSDRARLAGSADTQYF. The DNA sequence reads TGTGCCACCAGTGACCGGGCTAGACTAGCGGGAAGCGCAGATACGCAGTATTTT.